These T cell receptor beta chains were read from a single sample in a study of cytotoxic CD8 clonotypes in ibrutinib-treated CLL. Generated by immunoSEQ multiplex PCR, the TCRdb table keeps only in-frame clones and is missing some. In the table there are fewer than 25,000 clones, roughly 80% of which are singletons. The sequences come from PBMCs, collected before ibrutinib treatment. These receptors came from a human donor with chronic lymphocytic leukemia. Both conserved end residues are part of each CDR3. Fields, in order: D gene, clone size, J gene, V gene, CDR3 protein, CDR3 DNA. A D gene is named only where the DNA matches it firmly. Size is omitted from some rows. Given values are once, few, many or a class for expanded clones.

d_call: TRBD2
clone_size: .
j_call: TRBJ2-7
v_call: TRBV6-1
cdr3_aa: CASRTSGVSSYEQYF
cdr3_nt: TGTGCCAGCAGGACTAGCGGGGTTAGCTCCTACGAGCAGTACTTC

d_call: .
clone_size: .
j_call: TRBJ1-2
v_call: TRBV30
cdr3_aa: CAWQAQGPYTF
cdr3_nt: TGTGCCTGGCAAGCGCAGGGACCCTACACCTTC

d_call: TRBD1
clone_size: .
j_call: TRBJ1-1
v_call: TRBV30
cdr3_aa: CAWRKGAPDEAFF
cdr3_nt: TGTGCCTGGAGGAAGGGGGCCCCAGATGAAGCTTTCTTT

d_call: TRBD1
clone_size: .
j_call: TRBJ2-1
v_call: TRBV29-1
cdr3_aa: CSDRDREGSNEQFF
cdr3_nt: TGCAGCGACCGGGACAGGGAAGGGAGCAATGAGCAGTTCTTC

d_call: .
clone_size: once
j_call: TRBJ2-5
v_call: TRBV7-3
cdr3_aa: CASSSFGGSETQYF
cdr3_nt: TGTGCCAGCAGCTCATTCGGGGGCAGCGAGACCCAGTACTTC

d_call: .
clone_size: .
j_call: TRBJ2-5
v_call: TRBV7-8
cdr3_aa: CASTTSLRRETQYF
cdr3_nt: TGTGCCAGCACCACGTCGTTGAGGCGGGAGACCCAGTACTTC

d_call: .
clone_size: .
j_call: TRBJ1-4
v_call: TRBV19
cdr3_aa: CASSNPGPANFNEKLFF
cdr3_nt: TGTGCCAGTAGTAACCCCGGACCAGCCAATTTTAATGAAAAACTGTTTTTT

d_call: .
clone_size: .
j_call: TRBJ1-2
v_call: TRBV30
cdr3_aa: CAWSGQGRYYGYTF
cdr3_nt: TGTGCCTGGAGTGGGCAGGGGCGATACTATGGCTACACCTTC

d_call: .
clone_size: .
j_call: TRBJ1-1
v_call: TRBV5-1
cdr3_aa: CASSLTPGSEAFF
cdr3_nt: TGCGCCAGCAGCCTCACTCCCGGGAGTGAAGCTTTCTTT

d_call: TRBD2
clone_size: .
j_call: TRBJ2-2
v_call: TRBV7-2
cdr3_aa: CASSSPGLAGAPGELFF
cdr3_nt: TGTGCCAGCAGCTCACCCGGACTAGCGGGAGCCCCCGGGGAGCTGTTTTTT

d_call: .
clone_size: once
j_call: TRBJ1-5
v_call: TRBV7-9
cdr3_aa: CASSLDGGGGNQPQHF
cdr3_nt: TGTGCCAGCAGCTTAGACGGGGGCGGGGGCAATCAGCCCCAGCATTTT

d_call: .
clone_size: .
j_call: TRBJ1-5
v_call: TRBV6-1
cdr3_aa: CASKKGTAGQPQHF
cdr3_nt: TGTGCCAGCAAAAAGGGGACCGCCGGTCAGCCCCAGCATTTT

d_call: TRBD2
clone_size: few
j_call: TRBJ2-7
v_call: TRBV7-9
cdr3_aa: CASSLGSGGPHF
cdr3_nt: TGTGCCAGCAGCTTGGGGAGCGGGGGGCCGCACTTC

d_call: .
clone_size: .
j_call: TRBJ1-2
v_call: TRBV7-9
cdr3_aa: CASSLSRASNYGYTF
cdr3_nt: TGTGCCAGCAGCTTAAGTCGCGCATCTAACTATGGCTACACCTTC